A selection of T cell receptor beta chains follows, all from one sample in a study of T cells in Graves' hyperthyroidism and ophthalmopathy. In TCRdb, the multiplex PCR reads were re-called with MiXCR into one record per CDR3 protein. The sample has about 560,000 distinct CDR3 sequences; around 15% are singletons. What was sequenced was blood. The receptors shown here come from a woman aged 40-49 years with Graves' hyperthyroidism. Each CDR3 is given with its conserved first and last residue.

TRBJ2-6,TRBV28,CASSPWTGRRDSGANVLTF
TRBJ2-3,TRBV5-1,CASRDGMEDTQYF
TRBJ2-1,TRBV15,CATSRDRGGLNEQFF
TRBJ2-1,TRBV11-3,CASSYPLLERDHSYNEQFF
TRBJ1-2,TRBV3-1,CASRGGAGQNLTNYGYTF
TRBJ2-2,TRBV19,CASSRQDTGELFF
TRBJ1-2,TRBV7-6,CASSREEKYGYTF
TRBJ1-1,TRBV3-1,CASSRDRGPTEAFF
TRBJ2-5,TRBV28,CASSLGPNRETQYF
TRBJ2-7,TRBV6-5,CASSYLADHYEQYF
TRBJ1-2,TRBV6-1,CASSEASSGRYGYTF
TRBJ2-7,TRBV5-6,CASSFDELGTGFGEQYF
TRBJ2-2,TRBV5-1,CASSLQDVGSGELFF
TRBJ1-3,TRBV28,CASNPWGESGNTIYF
TRBJ2-1,TRBV13,CASSLGTGGSYNEQFF
TRBJ2-7,TRBV28,CASNPLAGGPNEQYF
TRBJ2-2,TRBV2,CASSERGPNTGELFF
TRBJ2-7,TRBV19,CASSRLAGVSYEQYF
TRBJ1-4,TRBV15,CATSRQGRGEKLFF
TRBJ2-5,TRBV20-1,CSAGLLAGGETQYF
TRBJ2-2,TRBV7-2,CASSLDSGTGELFF
TRBJ2-1,TRBV7-9,CASSLTPGASYNEQFF
TRBJ2-1,TRBV27,CASSSGTGGGYEQFF
TRBJ1-6,TRBV6-1,CASSGTGWQSGNSPLHF
TRBJ1-2,TRBV6-1,CASSPQGVGYGYTF
TRBJ2-5,TRBV10-3,CAISTADQETQYF
TRBJ1-1,TRBV6-5,CASSYRDRDEAFF
TRBJ2-2,TRBV10-3,CAISEPRKSTGELFF